This TCR beta chain was sequenced for a study of T-cell memory formation after mild COVID-19. Study-wide results and caveats: Day 15 to 85 contracting clones showed balanced CD4/CD8; later expanders leaned CD4+.

Germline lookup yields CDR1 SGHTA and CDR2 FQGNSA. The CDR3 loop spans 13 amino acids. Trimming shortened V by 7 bases and J by 5 bases, and 15 bases separated the two germline ends. TCRdb reprocessed the 5' RACE reads via MiXCR and lists one record per CDR3 protein. The repertoire holds about 390,000 distinct CDR3 sequences, with over 20% as singletons. In this sample, this clonotype turned up many times. No antigen is known for it. The material sequenced was PBMCs or a T cell subset sorted from them (not recorded which). The source of this sequence is an adult woman who had mild COVID-19 (a few samples of this study predate the infection). Cell type and time point are not known. This chain uses TRBV7-2 with TRBJ2-7, with D tentatively TRBD2 (5 bases). CDR3 protein: CASTPRVVHEQYF. In DNA form, the CDR3 reads TGTGCCAGCACTCCGAGGGTTGTCCACGAGCAGTACTTC.